These T cell receptor beta chains were read from a single sample in a study of T cell responses to AZD1222 COVID-19 vaccine. The repertoire was sequenced with immunoSEQ multiplex PCR; TCRdb's copy has only in-frame clones and lacks some. The sample lists about 130,000 clones; approximately 85% were seen once. The sample here was peripheral blood, taken 28 days after the second dose of the MenACWY control vaccine. The source of these receptors is an adult who received the MenACWY meningococcal vaccine as a control. Both conserved end residues are part of each CDR3. The D gene is left open where the match is weak.

D: NA; V: TRBV7-9; CDR3: CASSRLPYEQYF
D: NA; V: TRBV9; CDR3: CASSPTVASTDTQYF
D: NA; V: TRBV4-3; CDR3: CASSQDGTANYGYTF
D: TRBD1; V: TRBV2; CDR3: CAKTDRQYNEQFF
D: NA; V: TRBV6-5; CDR3: CASFRAGYGYTF
D: NA; V: TRBV7-3; CDR3: CASSPLGAVGAFF
D: NA; V: TRBV18; CDR3: CASSRSRQTNTEAFF
D: NA; V: TRBV3-1/TRBV3-2; CDR3: CASSPLQQNTEAFF
D: TRBD1; V: TRBV4-1; CDR3: CASSQDFTAGGWTGELFF
D: TRBD1; V: TRBV18; CDR3: CASSRSTGGTFTDTQYF
D: TRBD1; V: TRBV19; CDR3: CASRTRDRVVYGYTF
D: TRBD2; V: TRBV7-6; CDR3: CASSPRLAASTDTQYF
D: NA; V: TRBV5-4; CDR3: CASSLGPFDEQFF
D: NA; V: TRBV5-4; CDR3: CASSLANYEQYF
D: NA; V: TRBV24-1; CDR3: CATQPYTGELFF
D: TRBD1; V: TRBV5-1; CDR3: CASRSGTGTFSTDTQYF
D: NA; V: TRBV10-3; CDR3: CAISELAVTDTQYF
D: NA; V: TRBV7-9; CDR3: CASSLGSQPQHF